This TCR beta chain was profiled in a study of siplizumab effects on memory and regulatory T cells (dated by TCRdb to the late 2010s). With regard to the full study: The effect of the anti-CD2 antibody siplizumab on alloreactive T-cell subsets was examined in allogeneic mixed lymphocyte reactions constructed from human PBMCs. Findings and caveats that apply to the study as a whole: Whether proliferating Tregs from siplizumab cultures actually had suppressive function was not functionally confirmed. Siplizumab significantly reduced the cumulative frequency of alloreactive sequences traceable to unstimulated CD4+ memory T cells. Roughly 75-97% of proliferating CD4+ or CD8+ clones could not be assigned a naive or memory phenotype. Greater diversity appeared to be present in unstimulated naive T cells than in memory T cells, and a substantial contribution to the alloresponse seemed to be made by naive cells. Sequences below about 10^-5 frequency were poorly captured, so only a minor fraction of alloreactive clones could be mapped to unstimulated subsets. Of the alloreactive CD4+ clones that could be mapped, the Treg-derived share averaged approximately 67% with siplizumab compared with around 25% in control reactions.

This clone is a singleton in its sample. Which antigen it targets is not known. Within one base of it there is no much larger clone, and no base qualities were kept. From the germline V gene (reference sequence), CDR1 is MNHEY and CDR2 is SMNVEV. The CDR3 measures 17 amino acids from cysteine to phenylalanine. Only the CDR3 portion is preserved as DNA: 51 bases, with reading frame beginning at the first base. V loses 3 bases, J loses 5 bases, and the germline ends lie 21 bases apart. Sorted unstimulated T cells, along with proliferating T cells recovered from mixed lymphocyte reactions, underwent TCRbeta CDR3 sequencing. Fresh whole blood from ten HLA-typed healthy donors served as the source for isolating PBMCs. The library was built by means of the immunoSEQ multiplex PCR assay. Some 9.9 x 10^4 TCR templates per sample were assayed by the deep sequencing platform. Genomic DNA extracted from sorted T cells was the material used for TCRbeta CDR3 sequencing. The study's own analysis went as follows. The R programming language was used for clonal analysis of TCRbeta CDR3 data. Unstimulated samples were compared with post-reaction CFSE-low samples to define alloreactive CD4+ and CD8+ clones. Regulatory or non-regulatory origin of alloreactive CD4+ clones was assigned by matching sequences to the sorted unstimulated Treg and non-Treg repertoires. Imported from immuneACCESS, the table was reduced by TCRdb to in-frame sequences with V and J called. These copies leave out some clones; in studies compared against another copy, an unresolved V gene accounts for under half, and the cause of the remainder is not known. V, J and clone size are taken as reported in that table, and D and trimming were inferred from the DNA itself. This sample lists around 100,000 clones; around 92% were detected once. Under 0.15% of the sample is in the top ten clones.

This sequence uses TRBV27 and TRBJ2-3, and TRBD1 may be the D gene, going by 7 matching bases. Material: CD4+ T cells sorted from blood. The receptor comes from a human donor in good health. The CDR3 corresponds to CASSFPRGASLIDTQYF. The DNA sequence is given as TGTGCCAGCAGTTTCCCCAGGGGGGCGAGTTTGATAGATACGCAGTATTTT.